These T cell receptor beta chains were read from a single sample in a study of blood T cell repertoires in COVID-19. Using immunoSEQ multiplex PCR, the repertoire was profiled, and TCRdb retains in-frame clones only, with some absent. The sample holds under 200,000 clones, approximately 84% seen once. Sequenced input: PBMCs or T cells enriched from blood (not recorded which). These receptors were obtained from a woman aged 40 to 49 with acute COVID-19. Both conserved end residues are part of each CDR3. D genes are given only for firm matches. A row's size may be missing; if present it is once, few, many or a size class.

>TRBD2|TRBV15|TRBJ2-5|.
TGTGCCACCAGCAGGCAGGGAGGGCAAGAGACCCAGTACTTC
CATSRQGGQETQYF
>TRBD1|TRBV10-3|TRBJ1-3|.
TGTGCCATGGGACAGGGGCGATCGGAGGGAAACACCATATATTTT
CAMGQGRSEGNTIYF
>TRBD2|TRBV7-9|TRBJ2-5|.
TGTGCCAGCAGTAAACTAGCGGGACTTGAGACCCAGTACTTC
CASSKLAGLETQYF
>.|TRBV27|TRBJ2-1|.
TGTGCCAGCAGTTCTGACCTGAGCGGTTACAATGAGCAGTTCTTC
CASSSDLSGYNEQFF
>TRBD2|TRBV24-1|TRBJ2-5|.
TGTGCCACCAGTGACCCCCAACTAGCGGGAGGACAAGAGACCCAGTACTTC
CATSDPQLAGGQETQYF
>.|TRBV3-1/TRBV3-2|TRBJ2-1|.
TGTGCCAGCAGCCCTAGTGGGACAGGCTATGGCGGGAGTAACTATGAGCAGTTCTTC
CASSPSGTGYGGSNYEQFF
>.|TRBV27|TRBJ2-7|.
TGTGCCAGCAGTTTGGGCGGCAGGGCCTCCTACGAGCAGTACTTC
CASSLGGRASYEQYF
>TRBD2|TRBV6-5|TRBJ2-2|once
TGTGCCAGCAGAGAGGAAGCGGGGTCCACCGGGGAGCTGTTTTTT
CASREEAGSTGELFF
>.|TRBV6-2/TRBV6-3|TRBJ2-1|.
TGTGCCAGCAGTCTCGACGGGAATTCCTACAATGAGCAGTTCTTC
CASSLDGNSYNEQFF
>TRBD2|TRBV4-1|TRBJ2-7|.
TGCGCCAGCAGCCACGGCGGACTAGGTCCATACGAGCAGTACTTC
CASSHGGLGPYEQYF
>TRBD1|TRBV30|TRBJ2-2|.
TGTGCCTGGAGGGGACAGAGTGCCGGGGAGCTGTTTTTT
CAWRGQSAGELFF
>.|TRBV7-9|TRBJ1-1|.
TGTGCCAGCAGCTTATTACGGGACTGGAGGGTCACTGAAGCTTTCTTT
CASSLLRDWRVTEAFF
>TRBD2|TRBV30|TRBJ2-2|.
TGTGCCTGCGGACTAGCGGGAGTAAGGGGGGAGCTGTTTTTT
CACGLAGVRGELFF
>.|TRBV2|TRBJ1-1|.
TGTGCCAGCAGTGAAGCGCTTGGGCCCGAGGGAGCTTTCTTT
CASSEALGPEGAFF
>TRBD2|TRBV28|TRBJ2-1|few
TGTGCCAGCACCTCGGCGGGACTACCGAGCTCCTACAATGAGCAGTTCTTC
CASTSAGLPSSYNEQFF
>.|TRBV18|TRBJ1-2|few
TGTGCCAGCTCACCACCTACAATACAGGGAAGGGGCTACACCTTC
CASSPPTIQGRGYTF
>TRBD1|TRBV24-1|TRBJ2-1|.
TGTGCCACCAGTAGGACAGGGTCCAAATTCGATGAGCAGTTCTTC
CATSRTGSKFDEQFF
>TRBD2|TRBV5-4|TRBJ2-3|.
TGTGCCAGCAGCTCAACTAGCGGCCCCACAGATACGCAGTATTTT
CASSSTSGPTDTQYF
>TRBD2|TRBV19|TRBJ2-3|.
TGTGCCAGTAGTAAGTCTCCTAGCGGGAGCGGCGGGCGACCAGATACGCAGTATTTT
CASSKSPSGSGGRPDTQYF
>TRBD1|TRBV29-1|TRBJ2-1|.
TGCAGCGTGCAAGACGGACAGGGGAATGAGCAGTTCTTC
CSVQDGQGNEQFF
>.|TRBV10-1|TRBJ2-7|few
TGCGCCAGCAGTGACTCAGAAAGCTACGAGCAGTACTTC
CASSDSESYEQYF
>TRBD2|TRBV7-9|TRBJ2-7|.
TGTGCCAGCAGCCCAATGACTAGCGATTCCTACGAGCAGTACTTC
CASSPMTSDSYEQYF
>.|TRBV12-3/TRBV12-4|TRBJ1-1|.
TGTGCCAGCAGTAGGGGGGGGTCTGAAGCTTTCTTT
CASSRGGSEAFF
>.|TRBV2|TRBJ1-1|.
TGTGCCAGCAGTACCGGGGAGGGAGGGAACACTGAAGCTTTCTTT
CASSTGEGGNTEAFF
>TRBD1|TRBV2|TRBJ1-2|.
TGTGCCAGCATGAGGGACAGGGGATACGGCTACACCTTC
CASMRDRGYGYTF
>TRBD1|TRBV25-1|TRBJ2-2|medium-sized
TGTGCCAGCAGTGAGACCGGGACAGGGGGGACCGGGGAGCTGTTTTTT
CASSETGTGGTGELFF
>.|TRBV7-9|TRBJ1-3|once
TGTGCCAGCAACCCTCAGGGAAACACCATATATTTT
CASNPQGNTIYF
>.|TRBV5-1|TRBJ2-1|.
TGCGCCAGCAGCTTGGATACTGGGCTAGCTGACAATGAGCAGTTCTTC
CASSLDTGLADNEQFF
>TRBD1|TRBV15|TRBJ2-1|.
TGTGCCACCATCCAACAGGGGGGTCCCTACAATGAGCAGTTCTTC
CATIQQGGPYNEQFF